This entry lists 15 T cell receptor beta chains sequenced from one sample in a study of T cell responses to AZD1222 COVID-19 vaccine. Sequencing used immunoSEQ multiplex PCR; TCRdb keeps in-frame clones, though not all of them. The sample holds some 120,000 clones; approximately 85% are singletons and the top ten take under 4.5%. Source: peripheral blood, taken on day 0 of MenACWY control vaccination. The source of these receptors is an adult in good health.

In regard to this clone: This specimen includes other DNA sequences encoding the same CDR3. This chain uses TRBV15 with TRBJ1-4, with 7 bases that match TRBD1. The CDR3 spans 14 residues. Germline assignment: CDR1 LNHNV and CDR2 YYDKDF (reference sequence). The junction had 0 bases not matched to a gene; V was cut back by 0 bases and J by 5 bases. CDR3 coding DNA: TGTGCCACCAGCAGAGACAGGGGGAATGAAAAACTGTTTTTT. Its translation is CATSRDRGNEKLFF.

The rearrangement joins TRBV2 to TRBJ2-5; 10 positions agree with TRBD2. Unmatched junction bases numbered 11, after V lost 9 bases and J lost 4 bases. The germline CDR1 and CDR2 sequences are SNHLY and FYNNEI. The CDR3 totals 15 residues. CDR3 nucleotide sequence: TGTGCCAGTACAATAAGCGGGGGGGCAGGAGAGACCCAGTACTTC. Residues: CASTISGGAGETQYF. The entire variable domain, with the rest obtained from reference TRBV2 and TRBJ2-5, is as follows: EPEVTQTPSHQVTQMGQEVILRCVPISNHLYFYWYRQILGQKVEFLVSFYNNEISEKSEIFDDQFSVERPDGSNFTLKIRSTKLEDSAMYFCASTISGGAGETQYFGPGTRLLVL.

The chain's CDR3 is CASSLTPNSYNEQFF. The CDR3 region has the DNA TGTGCCAGCAGCTTAACTCCTAACTCCTACAATGAGCAGTTCTTC. The V call is TRBV7-3, the J call TRBJ2-1; D is ambiguous. Looked up from germline, CDR1 is SGHTA and CDR2 is FQGTGA. The CDR3 is 15 residues long. V lost 0 bases, J lost 0 bases, and 6 bases lay in between.

This CDR3 is CASSLGGFNSPLHF. In DNA form, the CDR3 reads TGTGCCAGCAGCTTAGGAGGGTTTAATTCACCCCTCCACTTT. The rearrangement uses TRBV7-9 and TRBJ1-6; D uncertain. In germline, CDR1 is SEHNR, CDR2 FQNEAQ (reference sequence). V lost 1 base and J 6 bases, leaving 7 bases between the germline ends. The CDR3 is 14 residues long.

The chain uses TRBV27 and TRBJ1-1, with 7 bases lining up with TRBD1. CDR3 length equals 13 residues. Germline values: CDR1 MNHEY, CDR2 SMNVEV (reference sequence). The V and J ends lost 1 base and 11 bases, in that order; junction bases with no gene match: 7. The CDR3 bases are TGTGCCAGCAGTTTATGGCAGGGGGGGGCGGCTTTCTTT. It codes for CASSLWQGGAAFF.

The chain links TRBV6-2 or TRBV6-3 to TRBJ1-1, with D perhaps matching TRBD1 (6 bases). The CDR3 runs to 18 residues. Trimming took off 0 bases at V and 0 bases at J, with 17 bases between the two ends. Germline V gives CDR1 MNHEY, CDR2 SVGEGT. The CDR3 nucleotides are TGTGCCAGCAGTTACTCCAAATCAAGACAGGTCCTGAACACTGAAGCTTTCTTT. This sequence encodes CASSYSKSRQVLNTEAFF.

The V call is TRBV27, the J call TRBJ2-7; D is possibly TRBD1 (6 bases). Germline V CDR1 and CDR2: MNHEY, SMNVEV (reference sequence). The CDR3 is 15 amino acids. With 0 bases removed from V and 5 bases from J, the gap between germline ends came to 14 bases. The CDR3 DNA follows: TGTGCCAGCAGTTTATCGTGGCAGGGGTTCCACGAGCAGTACTTC. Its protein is CASSLSWQGFHEQYF.

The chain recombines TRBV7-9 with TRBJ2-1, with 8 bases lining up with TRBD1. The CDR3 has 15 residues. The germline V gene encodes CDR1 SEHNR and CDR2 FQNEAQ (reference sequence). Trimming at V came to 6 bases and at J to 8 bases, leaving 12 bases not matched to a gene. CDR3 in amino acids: CASSPGRGQADEQFF. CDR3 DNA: TGTGCCAGCAGTCCAGGCAGGGGGCAGGCAGATGAGCAGTTCTTC.

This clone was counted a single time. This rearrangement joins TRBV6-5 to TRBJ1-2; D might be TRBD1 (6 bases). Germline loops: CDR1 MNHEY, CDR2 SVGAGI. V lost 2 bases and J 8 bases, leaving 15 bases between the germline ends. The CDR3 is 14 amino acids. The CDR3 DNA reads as TGTGCCAGCAGTTACGGATCGGGGGCCTGGGGCTACACCTTC. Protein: CASSYGSGAWGYTF.

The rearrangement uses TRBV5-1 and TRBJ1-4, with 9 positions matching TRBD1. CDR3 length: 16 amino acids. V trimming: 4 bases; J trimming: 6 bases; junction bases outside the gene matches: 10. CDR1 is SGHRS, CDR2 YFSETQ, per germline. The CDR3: CASSLPRGTGYEKLFF. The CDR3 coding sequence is TGCGCCAGCAGCCTCCCACGCGGGACAGGGTATGAAAAACTGTTTTTT. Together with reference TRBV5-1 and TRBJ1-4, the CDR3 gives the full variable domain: KAGVTQTPRYLIKTRGQQVTLSCSPISGHRSVSWYQQTPGQGLQFLFEYFSETQRNKGNFPGRFSGRQFSNSRSEMNVSTLELGDSALYLCASSLPRGTGYEKLFFGSGTQLSVL.

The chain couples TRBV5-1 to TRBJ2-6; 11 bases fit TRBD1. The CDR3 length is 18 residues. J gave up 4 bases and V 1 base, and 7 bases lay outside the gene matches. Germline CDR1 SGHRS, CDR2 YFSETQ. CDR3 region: CASSLLGQGARGANVLTF. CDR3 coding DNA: TGCGCCAGCAGCTTGTTAGGACAGGGGGCGCGCGGGGCCAACGTCCTGACTTTC.

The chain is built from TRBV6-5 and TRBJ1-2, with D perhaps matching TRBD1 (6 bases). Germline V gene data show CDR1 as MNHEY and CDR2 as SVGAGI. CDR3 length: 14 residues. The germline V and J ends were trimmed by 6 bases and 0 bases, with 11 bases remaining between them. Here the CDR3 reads CASSKQGSNYGYTF. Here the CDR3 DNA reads TGTGCCAGCAGCAAACAGGGTTCTAACTATGGCTACACCTTC.

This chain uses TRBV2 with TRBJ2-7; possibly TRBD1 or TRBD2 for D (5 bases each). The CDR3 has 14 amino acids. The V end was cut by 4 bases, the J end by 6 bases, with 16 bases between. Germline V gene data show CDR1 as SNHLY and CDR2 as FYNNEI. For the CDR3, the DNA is TGTGCCAGCAGTGCTCAGGGACCTAGCTCCGAGCAGTACTTC. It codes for CASSAQGPSSEQYF. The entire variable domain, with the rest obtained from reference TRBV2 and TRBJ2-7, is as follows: EPEVTQTPSHQVTQMGQEVILRCVPISNHLYFYWYRQILGQKVEFLVSFYNNEISEKSEIFDDQFSVERPDGSNFTLKIRSTKLEDSAMYFCASSAQGPSSEQYFGPGTRLTVT.

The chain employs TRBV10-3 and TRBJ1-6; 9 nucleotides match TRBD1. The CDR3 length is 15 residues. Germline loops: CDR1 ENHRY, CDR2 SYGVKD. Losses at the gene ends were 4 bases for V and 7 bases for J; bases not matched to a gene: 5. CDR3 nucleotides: TGTGCCATCAGTGTCACAGGGGGCGCGAATTCACCCCTCCACTTT. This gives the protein CAISVTGGANSPLHF.

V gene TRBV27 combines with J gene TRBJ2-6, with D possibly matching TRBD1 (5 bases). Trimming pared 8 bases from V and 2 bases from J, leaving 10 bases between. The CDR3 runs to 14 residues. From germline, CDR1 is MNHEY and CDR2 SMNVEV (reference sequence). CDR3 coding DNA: TGTGCCAGCGGGGCAATAACTGGGGCCAACGTCCTGACTTTC. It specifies CASGAITGANVLTF.